This T cell receptor (beta chain) originates from a study of shared clonotypes between healthy human individuals. Note on this clone: Antigen: not known.

Trimming left V 9 bases short and J 0 bases short, with 9 bases between. This CDR3 has 13 residues. CDR1 is ENHRY, CDR2 SYGVKD, per germline. Study-wide findings and caveats: Among the subsets, naive ones generally showed larger estimated richness than memory ones. It was the few donors that limited the genetic and exposure-history diversity represented. Researchers sampled only blood; tissue repertoires likely differ.

TCRdb's table, derived via immunoSEQ multiplex PCR, lists solely in-frame clones and lacks some. The sample lists about 2.4 million clones; roughly 93% were seen once. The TCR originated in a man between 18 and 35 years old in good health. Some clones in this sample may be carry-over from other donors' samples. The chain uses TRBV10-3 and TRBJ1-3; D uncertain. Sequencing used naive CD4+ T cells from PBMCs. Subset given: CD45RA+ positively selected. The CDR3 DNA sequence: TGTGCCATGGGCGGCCACTCTGGAAACACCATATATTTT. It translates to CAMGGHSGNTIYF.